These 9 T cell receptor beta chains were sequenced from one sample in a study of T cell clusters in autoimmune cytopenias. Tens of thousands of genome equivalents of blood DNA were amplified for TRB. TRB was amplified by touch-down multiplex PCR, primer pools A and B combined. No DNA is given; TCRdb re-called the multiplex PCR reads and lists each CDR3 protein once. The data show about 4,000 distinct CDR3 sequences, and the top ten clones hold less than 30%. The source material was peripheral blood. All receptors derive from a human donor with an autoimmune cytopenia or autoimmune hepatitis (not recorded which).

The chain joins TRBV6-2 or TRBV6-3 to TRBJ2-5; TCRdb reports TRBD2, a call that lacks DNA to check it against. Germline CDR1 is MNHEY and CDR2 is SVGEGT. The CDR3 length is 16 residues. The CDR3 protein is CASSPRVAKNQETQYF.

This clonotype is identified as medium-sized from frequency. V usage is TRBV13 and J usage is TRBJ2-5; the TCRdb call, TRBD2, lacks DNA for checking. The germline gives CDR1 PRHDT, CDR2 FYEKMQ (reference sequence). The CDR3 is 14 residues long. The CDR3 sequence is CASRRLGGQQTQYF.

This clonotype is hyperexpanded by frequency. The chain carries TRBV5-5 and TRBJ2-3; TCRdb's D call, TRBD1, is unchecked because there is no DNA. This CDR3 is 14 amino acids long. Germline CDR1 and CDR2: SGHKS and YYEKEE (reference sequence). The CDR3 sequence: CASSLGGRTDTQYF.

By frequency, this clonotype registers medium-sized (0.01 to 0.1%). The chain is built from TRBV19 and TRBJ2-1; without DNA, the TCRdb call of TRBD1 cannot be checked. The CDR3 spans 13 residues. Germline V lookup: CDR1 LNHDA, CDR2 SQIVND (reference sequence). This CDR3 is CASSIDRGGEQFF.

The chain links TRBV30 to TRBJ1-6; TCRdb names TRBD1, which stays unverified in the absence of DNA. The CDR3 runs to 17 residues. Germline V gene data show CDR1 as GTSNPN and CDR2 as SVGIG (reference sequence). This chain's CDR3 is CAWRWGPGGGYNSPLHF.

By frequency, this clonotype registers medium-sized. The chain is built from TRBV27 and TRBJ2-7. The CDR3 has 13 residues. Looked up from germline, CDR1 is MNHEY and CDR2 is SMNVEV (reference sequence). This CDR3 reads CASSFSSGYEQYF.

The V call is TRBV4-3, the J call TRBJ2-7. CDR1 and CDR2 from the germline V gene are LGHNA and YSLEER. The CDR3 has 15 residues. The CDR3 region is CASSQTLRESYEQYF.

By frequency, this clonotype registers medium-sized. The rearrangement links TRBV6-5 to TRBJ2-1. Germline V lookup: CDR1 MNHEY, CDR2 SVGAGI. This CDR3 region has 13 residues. The CDR3 sequence is CASSYSNSNEQFF.

This chain links TRBV20-1 with TRBJ2-3; with no DNA, the TCRdb D assignment of TRBD1 cannot be verified. The CDR3 is 17 amino acids. In germline, CDR1 is DFQATT, CDR2 SNEGSKA (reference sequence). The chain's CDR3 is CSARGTGEGVWTDTQYF.